This entry describes one TCR beta chain. What it binds is unknown. Sequencing was performed with immunoSEQ multiplex PCR; in TCRdb, only in-frame clones are kept and a portion is missing. The data show 45,000 to 60,000 clones, around 76% seen once. V shed 10 bases and J 6 bases; nucleotides not matched to a gene: 14. This CDR3 has 14 residues. Per germline, CDR1 SGHVS and CDR2 FQNEAQ. The sort gate was single viable CD3+CD4+CD8-CD45RO+ cells for memory CD4+ T cells. Serostatus was set by detecting CMV pp150, pp28, p38, p52 IgG. The data stem from a study of memory CD4+ T cells and cytomegalovirus serostatus. Study-level background: Healthy Belgian adult donors included roughly ten CMV-positive and 24 CMV-negative people.

Study-wide results and limits: The CMV-associated TCR signature appears largely within the CD4+ memory repertoire. CD4+ memory repertoires contained 67 of 164 reported CMV TCRbeta sequences.

This sequence originates from an adult in good health and CMV-seropositive. The chain combines TRBV7-8 with TRBJ2-7; 8 bases match TRBD1. Source material: memory CD4+ T cells from blood. The CDR3 region has the DNA TGTGCCACCAAGGTCAGGGGGCAATATGGCGAGCAGTACTTC. It encodes CATKVRGQYGEQYF.